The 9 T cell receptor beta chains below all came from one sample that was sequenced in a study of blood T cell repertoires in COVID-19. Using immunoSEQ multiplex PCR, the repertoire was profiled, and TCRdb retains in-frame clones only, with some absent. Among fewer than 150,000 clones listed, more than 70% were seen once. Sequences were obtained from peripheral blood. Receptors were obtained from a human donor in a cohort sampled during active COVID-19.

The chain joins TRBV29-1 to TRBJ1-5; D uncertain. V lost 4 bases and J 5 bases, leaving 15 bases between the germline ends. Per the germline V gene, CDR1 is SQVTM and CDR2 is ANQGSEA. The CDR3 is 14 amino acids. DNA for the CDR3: TGCAGCGTTGGAGGAGATACGCCCCATCAGCCCCAGCATTTT. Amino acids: CSVGGDTPHQPQHF.

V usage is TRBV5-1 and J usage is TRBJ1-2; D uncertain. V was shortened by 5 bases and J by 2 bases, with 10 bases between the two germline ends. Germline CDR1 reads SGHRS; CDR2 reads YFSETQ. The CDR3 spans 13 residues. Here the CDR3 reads CASRPTQNYGYTF. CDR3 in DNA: TGCGCCAGCAGACCAACACAGAACTATGGCTACACCTTC.

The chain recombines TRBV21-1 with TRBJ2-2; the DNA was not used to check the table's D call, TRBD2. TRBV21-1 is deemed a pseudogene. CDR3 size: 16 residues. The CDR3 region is CASSKVEGGHTGELFF. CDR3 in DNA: TGTGCCAGCAGCAAAGTAGAAGGAGGGCACACCGGGGAGCTGTTTTTT.

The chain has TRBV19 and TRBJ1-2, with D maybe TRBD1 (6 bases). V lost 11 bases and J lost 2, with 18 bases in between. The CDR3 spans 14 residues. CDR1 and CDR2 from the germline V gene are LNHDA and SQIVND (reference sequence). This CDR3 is CAAQGRGENYGYTF. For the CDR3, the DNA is TGTGCCGCCCAGGGCAGGGGAGAAAACTATGGCTACACCTTC.

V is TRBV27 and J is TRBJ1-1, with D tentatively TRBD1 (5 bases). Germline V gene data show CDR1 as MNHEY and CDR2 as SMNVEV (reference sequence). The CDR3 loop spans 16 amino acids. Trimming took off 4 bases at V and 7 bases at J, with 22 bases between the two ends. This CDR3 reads CASSSLRQSRVGEAFF. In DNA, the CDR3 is TGTGCCAGCAGTTCCTTACGACAGTCTCGCGTTGGTGAAGCTTTCTTT.

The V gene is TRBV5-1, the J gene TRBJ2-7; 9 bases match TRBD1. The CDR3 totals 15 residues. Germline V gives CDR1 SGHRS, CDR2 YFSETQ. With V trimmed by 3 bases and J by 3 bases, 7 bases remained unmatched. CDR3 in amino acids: CASSYGQGSSYEQYF. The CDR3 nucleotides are TGCGCCAGCAGCTACGGACAGGGGTCCAGCTACGAGCAGTACTTC. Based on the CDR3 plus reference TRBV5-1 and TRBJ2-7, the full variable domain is KAGVTQTPRYLIKTRGQQVTLSCSPISGHRSVSWYQQTPGQGLQFLFEYFSETQRNKGNFPGRFSGRQFSNSRSEMNVSTLELGDSALYLCASSYGQGSSYEQYFGPGTRLTVT.

CDR3: CASTQTGGTYGYTF. The CDR3 DNA reads as TGTGCCAGCACCCAGACAGGGGGCACCTATGGCTACACCTTC. V gene TRBV27 combines with J gene TRBJ1-2, with 10 bases matching TRBD1. CDR1 and CDR2 (germline): MNHEY, SMNVEV (reference sequence). The length of the CDR3 is 14 residues. Unmatched junction bases numbered 6, after V lost 7 bases and J lost 4 bases.

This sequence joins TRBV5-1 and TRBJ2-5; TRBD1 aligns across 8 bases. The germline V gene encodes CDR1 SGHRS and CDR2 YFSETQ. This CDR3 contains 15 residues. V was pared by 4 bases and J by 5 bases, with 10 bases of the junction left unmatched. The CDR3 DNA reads TGCGCCAGCAGCCCCGCCCAGGGGGCTAGGGAGACCCAGTACTTC. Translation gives CASSPAQGARETQYF.

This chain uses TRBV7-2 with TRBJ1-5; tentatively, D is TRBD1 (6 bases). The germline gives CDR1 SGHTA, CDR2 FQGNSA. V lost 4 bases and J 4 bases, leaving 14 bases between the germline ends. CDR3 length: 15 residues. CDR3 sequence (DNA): TGTGCCAGCAGCTCCAATACAGGGCTTAATCAGCCCCAGCATTTT. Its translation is CASSSNTGLNQPQHF.